The clone carrying this T cell receptor beta chain was picked up many times. Its antigen is not identified. The data were taken from a study of glioma-infiltrating T cells. Study-wide findings and caveats: Non-neoplastic patients had below-expected tissue-blood divergence, while all gliomas exceeded expectation.

The iRepertoire nested amplicon-rescue multiplex PCR amplified TCR alpha and beta CDR3s from RNA. MiXCR, applied by TCRdb to the multiplex PCR reads, yields one record per CDR3 protein. The sample holds 9,500 to 15,000 distinct CDR3 sequences, 26% seen once. The CDR3 runs to 14 residues. Germline assignment: CDR1 MNHEY and CDR2 SMNVEV (reference sequence). Trimming cost V 3 bases and J 4 bases, with 10 bases left between them. The chain is built from TRBV27 and TRBJ2-1, with unresolved D. The source is a human donor with low-grade glioma or glioblastoma, undergoing nonglioma brain surgery, or in good health (not recorded which). What was sequenced was glioma tissue, nonneoplastic brain tissue, or PBMCs (not recorded which). This CDR3 is CASSFLQRYNEQFF. The CDR3, as DNA: TGTGCCAGCAGTTTCCTACAGAGATACAATGAGCAGTTCTTC.